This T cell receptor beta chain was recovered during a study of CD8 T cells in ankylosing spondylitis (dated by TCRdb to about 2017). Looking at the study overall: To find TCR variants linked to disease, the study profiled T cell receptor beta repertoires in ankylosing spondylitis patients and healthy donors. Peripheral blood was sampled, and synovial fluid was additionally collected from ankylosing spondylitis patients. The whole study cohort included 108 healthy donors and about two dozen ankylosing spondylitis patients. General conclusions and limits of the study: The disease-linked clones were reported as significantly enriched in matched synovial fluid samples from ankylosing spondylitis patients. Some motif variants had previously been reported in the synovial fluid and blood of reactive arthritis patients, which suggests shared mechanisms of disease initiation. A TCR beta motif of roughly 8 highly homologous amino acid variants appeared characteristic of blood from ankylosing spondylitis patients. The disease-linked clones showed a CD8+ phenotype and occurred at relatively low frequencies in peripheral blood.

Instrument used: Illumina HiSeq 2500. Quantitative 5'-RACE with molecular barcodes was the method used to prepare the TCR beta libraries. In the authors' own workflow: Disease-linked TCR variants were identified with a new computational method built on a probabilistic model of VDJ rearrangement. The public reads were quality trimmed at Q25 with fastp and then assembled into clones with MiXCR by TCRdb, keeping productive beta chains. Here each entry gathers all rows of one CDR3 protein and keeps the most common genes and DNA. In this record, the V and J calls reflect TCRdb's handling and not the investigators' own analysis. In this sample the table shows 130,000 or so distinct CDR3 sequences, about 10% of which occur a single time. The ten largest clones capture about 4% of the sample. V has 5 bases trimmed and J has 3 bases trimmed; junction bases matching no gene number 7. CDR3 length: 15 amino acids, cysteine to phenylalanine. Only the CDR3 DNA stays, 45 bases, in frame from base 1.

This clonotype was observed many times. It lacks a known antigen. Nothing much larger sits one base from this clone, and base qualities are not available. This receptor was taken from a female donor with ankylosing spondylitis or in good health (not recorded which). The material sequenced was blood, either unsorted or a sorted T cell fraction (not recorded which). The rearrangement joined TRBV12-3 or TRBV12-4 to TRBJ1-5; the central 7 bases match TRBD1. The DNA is TGTGCCAGCAGTCCACAGGGGAATAACAATCAGCCCCAGCATTTT. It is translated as CASSPQGNNNQPQHF.